A selection of T cell receptor beta chains follows, all from one sample in a study of T cell responses to AZD1222 COVID-19 vaccine. The assay was immunoSEQ multiplex PCR, and TCRdb's table has in-frame clones only and misses some. Here the sample spans nearly 110,000 clones, about 90% being singletons. This material consisted of peripheral blood, taken 28 days after the second AZD1222 dose. The source of these receptors is an adult who received the AZD1222 COVID-19 vaccine. The CDR3 runs from the conserved cysteine through the conserved F or W. D genes are given only for firm matches. The size entry is marked missing in some rows and otherwise reads once, few, many or a size class.

v_call	clone_size	j_call	d_call	cdr3_nt	cdr3_aa
TRBV2	once	TRBJ2-6	TRBD2	TGTGCCAGCAGAAAAGGGGAGGGAGCCTTCTCTGGGGCCAACGTCCTGACTTTC	CASRKGEGAFSGANVLTF
TRBV2	.	TRBJ2-7	.	TGTGCCAGCACCTTTCTGGGGGGCGAGGAGCAGTACTTC	CASTFLGGEEQYF
TRBV28	few	TRBJ1-2	.	TGTGCCAGCAGTTCTTACAGTAACTATGGCTACACCTTC	CASSSYSNYGYTF
TRBV14	.	TRBJ2-5	.	TGTGCCAGCAGCTGGGGCCTAGGAGAGACCCAGTACTTC	CASSWGLGETQYF
TRBV19	.	TRBJ1-5	TRBD1	TGTGCCAGTAGTATAAGGGCAGGGGGGGAGAGCAATCAGCCCCAGCATTTT	CASSIRAGGESNQPQHF
TRBV2	.	TRBJ1-6	TRBD1	TGTGCCAGCAGCGGGCATTCGGACAGGGGTAATTCACCCCTCCACTTT	CASSGHSDRGNSPLHF
TRBV11-2	.	TRBJ2-1	TRBD2	TGTGCCAGCAGCCTGGGACTAGCGGGAGCTGAGCAGTTCTTC	CASSLGLAGAEQFF
TRBV10-3	.	TRBJ1-5	TRBD1	TGTGCCATCAGTGATCCCCTACAGGGGACATATAGCAATCAGCCCCAGCATTTT	CAISDPLQGTYSNQPQHF
TRBV6-5	.	TRBJ1-2	.	TGTGCCAGCAGCTCCGGACAGTACTATGGCTACACCTTC	CASSSGQYYGYTF
TRBV7-2	.	TRBJ2-5	.	TGTGCCAGCAGCTTAAACTATCACTCGGGGGAGACCCAGTACTTC	CASSLNYHSGETQYF
TRBV13	.	TRBJ2-1	TRBD1	TGTGCCAGCAGCTTCGGGACAGGCGATACTGAGCAGTTCTTC	CASSFGTGDTEQFF
TRBV29-1	once	TRBJ1-1	TRBD1	TGCAGCGTTACCGGGACAGGGAGGGCTTTCTTT	CSVTGTGRAFF
TRBV12-3/TRBV12-4	.	TRBJ1-1	.	TGTGCCAGCAGACCCACAGTGAACACTGAAGCTTTCTTT	CASRPTVNTEAFF
TRBV16	once	TRBJ1-4	.	TGTGCCAGCAGCCAAAGGGTTGCAACTAATGAAAAACTGTTTTTT	CASSQRVATNEKLFF
TRBV5-4	.	TRBJ2-3	TRBD2	TGTGCCAGCTCCACAGCGCCAACTAGCGCTGGAGATACGCAGTATTTT	CASSTAPTSAGDTQYF
TRBV6-1	.	TRBJ2-5	.	TGTGCCAGCAGTGATCTCTCACTCGCAGACGGGAGAGAGACCCAGTACTTC	CASSDLSLADGRETQYF
TRBV7-9	.	TRBJ2-7	.	TGTGCCAGCAGCTCCCCCGTAGGGGGGGCCTCCCACGAGCAGTACTTC	CASSSPVGGASHEQYF
TRBV27	once	TRBJ2-1	TRBD2	TGTGCCAGCAGCCCTTCTGAAGCTAGCGGGAGGGGCAATGAGCAGTTCTTC	CASSPSEASGRGNEQFF
TRBV7-6	.	TRBJ2-3	.	TGTGCCAGCAGCGAAAGCGGACTCACAGATACGCAGTATTTT	CASSESGLTDTQYF
TRBV3-1/TRBV3-2	.	TRBJ2-5	.	TGTGCCAGCAGCCCGCGGGGTAAAACAGAGACCCAGTACTTC	CASSPRGKTETQYF
TRBV21-1	.	TRBJ2-1	.	TGTGCCAGGGGGGGGACTAGCGGGAGATGGAAAAATGAGCAGTTCTTC	CARGGTSGRWKNEQFF
TRBV27	.	TRBJ1-3	.	TGTGCCAGCAGTTTAAATTCTGGAAACACCATATATTTT	CASSLNSGNTIYF
TRBV30	.	TRBJ1-3	.	TGTGCCTGGAGAGGACTCGGAAACACCATATATTTT	CAWRGLGNTIYF
TRBV12-3/TRBV12-4	.	TRBJ1-2	.	TGTGCCAGCGGGGGACGGCCTTTGAGCTACACCTTC	CASGGRPLSYTF
TRBV28	.	TRBJ1-6	.	TGTGCCACCTGGCTTTCGGGCGCTAATTCACCCCTCCACTTT	CATWLSGANSPLHF
TRBV27	once	TRBJ1-1	.	TGTGCCAGCAGTTTAGGGGGGACAAACACTGAAGCTTTCTTT	CASSLGGTNTEAFF
TRBV6-2/TRBV6-3	.	TRBJ2-7	.	TGTGCCAGCAGCCACCTGGGGGAGACTGTCGAGCAGTACTTC	CASSHLGETVEQYF
TRBV5-1	.	TRBJ1-5	TRBD1	TGCGCCAGCAGCCCAGGGGGGAACAATCAGCCCCAGCATTTT	CASSPGGNNQPQHF
TRBV5-4	.	TRBJ2-1	TRBD2	TGTGCCAGCACCCCGGGCGGCGGGAGATCCTACAATGAGCAGTTCTTC	CASTPGGGRSYNEQFF
TRBV6-5	.	TRBJ2-1	.	TGTGCCAGCTTCTCCGGGCCGGCTAGGGATGAGCAGTTCTTC	CASFSGPARDEQFF
TRBV5-1	.	TRBJ2-1	TRBD1	TGCGCCAGCAGCCCTGACAGGGGGCTAACTAGCAATGAGCAGTTCTTC	CASSPDRGLTSNEQFF
TRBV6-5	.	TRBJ2-1	.	TGTGCCAGCAGTTACCGCGGGACTTACAATGAGCAGTTCTTC	CASSYRGTYNEQFF
TRBV7-9	.	TRBJ2-5	TRBD1	TGTGCCAGCAGCTTAGCACAGGGGAAGGGAGAGACCCAGTACTTC	CASSLAQGKGETQYF
TRBV27	.	TRBJ2-7	.	TGTGCCAGCACGGGATCCGGCTACGAGCAGTACTTC	CASTGSGYEQYF
TRBV7-9	.	TRBJ1-5	.	TGTGCCAGCAGCCTTTTCAATCAGCCCCAGCATTTT	CASSLFNQPQHF
TRBV27	.	TRBJ2-7	.	TGTGCCAGCAGGGCCGGGACGGTACTTGGGCGCTCCTACGAGCAGTACTTC	CASRAGTVLGRSYEQYF
TRBV28	.	TRBJ2-5	.	TGTGCCAGCAGCGCACGAACCTCAGCTGGAGAGACCCAGTACTTC	CASSARTSAGETQYF